Here is one T cell receptor (beta chain) with its context. Authors' processing steps: Reference gene primer amplification gave nucleated cell count estimates. The table came from immunoSEQ multiplex PCR; TCRdb's copy has only in-frame clones and leaves some out. V and J calls and clone size are given by that table; D and trimming were obtained from the DNA. The table includes some 20,000 clones, approximately 90% detected once. The sample comes from a study of blood T cell repertoires in COVID-19. Study as a whole: Samples taken during acute and convalescent COVID-19 were collected in the United States, Italy and Spain.

V was shortened by 3 bases and J by 11 bases, with 9 bases between the two germline ends. This CDR3 has 11 amino acids. From germline, CDR1 is SEHNR and CDR2 FQNEAQ (reference sequence). Sample: peripheral blood. V is TRBV7-9 and J is TRBJ2-3; a weak D match, TRBD2 (5 bases). The TCR sequence derives from a human donor with active COVID-19. The donor label of this sample is uncertain. The CDR3 reads CASSLFGGQYF. The CDR3 DNA reads as TGTGCCAGCAGCTTGTTCGGAGGGCAGTATTTT.